Each of the 10 T cell receptor beta chains below was sequenced from the same sample in a study of blood T cell repertoires in COVID-19. Libraries were prepared by immunoSEQ multiplex PCR; TCRdb keeps only in-frame clonotypes and omits some of them. The data contain 65,000 to 75,000 clones, around 83% of them seen just once; the ten biggest clones take up 35% to 50%. Material: peripheral blood. The receptors come from an elderly man with acute or convalescent COVID-19.

The chain joins TRBV5-4 to TRBJ2-2; 8 nucleotides line up with TRBD1. The CDR3 loop spans 16 amino acids. Unmatched junction bases numbered 3, after V lost 1 base and J lost 1 base. Germline loops: CDR1 SGHNT, CDR2 YYREEE (reference sequence). The CDR3 loop is CASSLFGTGNTGELFF. The CDR3 coding sequence is TGTGCCAGCAGCTTGTTTGGGACAGGGAACACCGGGGAGCTGTTTTTT.

This clone was seen a handful of times. V is TRBV18 and J is TRBJ2-1, with 12 bases identical to TRBD1. With V trimmed by 0 bases and J by 5 bases, 11 bases remained unmatched. Germline values: CDR1 KGHSH, CDR2 LQKENI. The CDR3 loop spans 19 amino acids. CDR3 in amino acids: CASSPPLRDRGLNNNEQFF. DNA for the CDR3: TGTGCCAGCTCACCACCTTTGAGGGACAGGGGGCTGAACAACAATGAGCAGTTCTTC.

The chain uses TRBV19 and TRBJ1-5; 10 bases agree with TRBD1. The length of the CDR3 is 16 residues. Looked up from germline, CDR1 is LNHDA and CDR2 is SQIVND (reference sequence). V gave up 4 bases and J gave up 1 base; unmatched junction bases: 4. CDR3 amino acids: CASSTRGQGSNQPQHF. In DNA form, the CDR3 reads TGTGCCAGTAGTACGAGGGGACAGGGGAGCAATCAGCCCCAGCATTTT.

The rearrangement uses TRBV18 and TRBJ1-1; TRBD1 might be the D (6 bases). From germline, CDR1 is KGHSH and CDR2 LQKENI. The CDR3 extends over 15 amino acids. Trimming removed 0 bases at V and 3 bases at J, with 11 bases between. The CDR3 loop is CASSPPARQDTEAFF. The CDR3 coding sequence is TGTGCCAGCTCACCACCGGCCAGACAGGACACTGAAGCTTTCTTT.

The gene calls are TRBV5-4 and TRBJ2-1; TRBD2 aligns across 9 bases. Trimming removed 4 bases from V and 9 bases from J; junction bases left unmatched: 20. The CDR3 runs 18 residues. The germline V gene has CDR1 SGHNT and CDR2 YYREEE (reference sequence). For the CDR3, the DNA is TGTGCCAGCAGCGCCGCCAGGGGTAGTAGCGGGAGTTTGAGTGAGCAGTTCTTC. This codes for CASSAARGSSGSLSEQFF.

The CDR3 sequence is CAISQFDRSMNTEAFF. Written as DNA, the CDR3 is TGTGCCATCAGCCAATTCGACAGGAGTATGAACACTGAAGCTTTCTTT. The genes are TRBV10-3 and TRBJ1-1; maybe TRBD1 (6 bases). Germline lookup yields CDR1 ENHRY and CDR2 SYGVKD. Between the trimmed V and J ends, which lost 6 bases and 0 bases, there was a span of 17 bases. The CDR3 totals 16 residues.

This chain uses TRBV10-3 with TRBJ2-3, with 7 bases aligning to TRBD1. The V gene's germline CDR1 is ENHRY and CDR2 SYGVKD. There are 14 residues in the CDR3. Trimming cost V 0 bases and J 9 bases; bases outside gene matches: 6. The CDR3 sequence: CAISESFRDSTQYF. CDR3 coding DNA: TGTGCCATCAGTGAGTCGTTTCGGGACAGCACGCAGTATTTT.

To note about this clone: One end of the junction varies from germline; a read error may be responsible. The chain couples TRBV7-7 to TRBJ2-1; 8 bases match TRBD2. In germline, CDR1 is SSHAT, CDR2 FNYEAQ (reference sequence). CDR3 size: 15 residues. The CDR3 coding sequence is TGTGCTAGCAGCCAAGCGGGGGATCCCTACAATGAGCAGTTCTTC. It translates to CASSQAGDPYNEQFF.

The chain combines TRBV19 with TRBJ1-5; D is perhaps TRBD1 (6 bases). CDR3 length equals 15 residues. The ends were cut back, 7 bases at V and 11 bases at J, with 24 bases in the middle. Germline V lookup: CDR1 LNHDA, CDR2 SQIVND (reference sequence). CDR3 coding DNA: TGTGCCAGTAACGGGGGGCTCCGGTCAACCGACGCCCAGCATTTT. Translating gives CASNGGLRSTDAQHF.

The V call is TRBV27, the J call TRBJ1-5; 10 bases agree with TRBD1. Trimming at V came to 0 bases and at J to 6 bases, leaving 5 bases not matched to a gene. In germline, CDR1 is MNHEY, CDR2 SMNVEV (reference sequence). CDR3 length: 16 residues. In nucleotides, the CDR3 is TGTGCCAGCAGTTTATCCTGGACAGGGGGGACTCAGCCCCAGCATTTT. It encodes CASSLSWTGGTQPQHF.